These T cell receptor beta chains were read from a single sample in a study of Ad26.COV2.S vaccination and SARS-CoV-2 variants. Profiling relied on immunoSEQ multiplex PCR, and the TCRdb table lists in-frame clones only, not all of them. Of approximately 300,000 clones in the sample, about 86% were seen once. The sequencing used peripheral blood, collected in a trial of Ad26.COV2.S vaccine versus placebo. The receptors derive from a person between 18 and 65 years old who received the Ad26.COV2.S COVID-19 vaccine or a placebo. Both conserved end residues are part of each CDR3.

>TRBV30|TRBJ1-3
CAWTDEYRGGIRNTIYF
>TRBV3-1/TRBV3-2|TRBJ2-6
CASSQTRDRVSGANVLTF
>TRBV4-3|TRBJ1-1
CASSQDLAGGTHKRPEAFF
>TRBV6-6|TRBJ2-2
CASSYSDRVNGELFF
>TRBV19|TRBJ1-2
CASSIEGPGPVYGYTF
>TRBV24-1|TRBJ2-2
CATSDPLDSSNTGELFF
>TRBV16|TRBJ1-2
CASSQFHGPAGCTF
>TRBV30|TRBJ2-3
CAWSAGGKGGFSTDTQYF
>TRBV6-2/TRBV6-3|TRBJ1-1
CASSYSEGGMVTEAFF
>TRBV5-6|TRBJ1-2
CASSSTGLYGYTF
>TRBV15|TRBJ2-7
CATSRNPADYRVSYEQYF
>TRBV7-9|TRBJ1-4
CASSLEPTEKLFF
>TRBV6-5|TRBJ1-2
CASNMRGDYGYTF
>TRBV6-5|TRBJ1-4
CASTLMIATNEKLFF
>TRBV7-2|TRBJ1-4
CASSIVEGNEKLFF
>TRBV6-1|TRBJ1-2
CASSEGFDREGGYTF
>TRBV7-9|TRBJ2-2
CASSLKARLAGGNGELFF
>TRBV5-5|TRBJ1-5
CASSLGRESNQPQHF
>TRBV9|TRBJ2-2
CASSGTGAHTGELFF
>TRBV30|TRBJ2-1
CARTGRYNEQFF
>TRBV19|TRBJ2-3
CASSPELGTQYF
>TRBV7-6|TRBJ1-1
CASSLSGWQNTEAFF
>TRBV15|TRBJ2-7
CATSTSGTASHEQYF
>TRBV29-1|TRBJ1-5
CSVVPGTQNSNSNQPQHF
>TRBV30|TRBJ1-3
CAWSVGTGNTIYF